This T cell receptor (beta chain) was sequenced in a study of regulatory T cells in long-lasting Graves disease. Study-level background: Antithyroid drug exposure in newly diagnosed Graves' patients had lasted under 3 months.

The CDR3 is made up of 11 amino acids. The germline V gene encodes CDR1 DFQATT and CDR2 SNEGSKA (reference sequence). V lost 6 bases to trimming and J lost 7 bases; unmatched junction nucleotides: 3. Building the TCR beta libraries relied on iRepertoire HTBI primers, and CDR3 regions underwent Arm-PCR. TCRdb processed the multiplex PCR reads anew with MiXCR; each CDR3 protein has one entry. The sample has about 540,000 distinct CDR3 sequences, approximately 15% seen once. Regarding time point: newly diagnosed GD, antithyroid drugs for less than 3 months. RNA isolated from PBMCs was used to make the TCR library. Patient provenance is recorded as an endocrinology department in Xi'an, China. This clonotype was detected only a few times. The same data also went into a second study, on T cells in Graves' hyperthyroidism and ophthalmopathy. From that report: Initially, a first-round RT-PCR of the TCR CDR3 employed the HTBI primer set.

This sample comprised peripheral blood mononuclear cells (PBMCs), obtained at new diagnosis, from a patient treated with antithyroid drugs. The source is a man aged 25 to 40 with Graves disease. The genes are TRBV20-1 and TRBJ1-5; 7 bases match TRBD1. The CDR3 nucleotides read TGCAGTGCCGCAGGGGGGCAGCCCCAGCATTTT. Translation gives CSAAGGQPQHF.